These T cell receptor beta chains were read from a single sample in a study of regulatory T cells. TCRdb's table, derived via immunoSEQ multiplex PCR, lists solely in-frame clones and lacks some. The sample contains about 34,000 clones, 93% of which appear only once. The sample was conventional CD4+ T cells sorted from blood. The receptors were gathered from a child aged 2-15 years with CD3G deficiency. CDR3s include the opening cysteine and the closing phenylalanine or tryptophan. Size is stated for part of the rows, as once, few or many counts, or as a class when the clone is expanded.

V	J	size	CDR3
TRBV7-6	TRBJ2-2	-	CASSWIRTSGRALDGELFF
TRBV28	TRBJ2-1	-	CASSLPEGWQFF
TRBV7-2	TRBJ1-2	-	CASRSGGARSYTF
TRBV7-6	TRBJ2-5	-	CASSLVPPGTRLAETQYF
TRBV10-3	TRBJ2-3	-	CATSRTDLSTDTQYF
TRBV7-9	TRBJ2-5	-	CASSLAHETQYF
TRBV10-1	TRBJ2-1	-	CASSAAGGRNEQFF
TRBV21-1	TRBJ1-2	-	CASSPRGGVIWDGYTF
TRBV28	TRBJ1-5	-	CASSLESARQPQHF
TRBV6-6	TRBJ2-5	-	CASKGGQETQYF
TRBV6-1	TRBJ1-5	-	CASQAMLNQPQHF
TRBV11-2	TRBJ2-7	-	CASSPIAGLKEQYF
TRBV27	TRBJ2-2	-	CASSFLRGGNQNTGELFF
TRBV7-3	TRBJ2-6	large	CASSFGPQDSGANVLTF
TRBV5-1	TRBJ2-4	-	CASSLAPSGRHKNIQYF